This paragraph reports one TCR beta chain. Its antigen remains unknown. These data originate in a study of T cells after yellow fever vaccination. The wider study: With SMART-Seq v4 Ultra Low Input, the fractions containing low cell numbers were prepared.

Trimming took off 4 bases at V and 2 bases at J, with 9 bases between the two ends. The CDR3 contains 13 residues. Via MiXCR, TCRdb re-called the 5' RACE reads, giving one row per CDR3 protein. The sample shows about 160,000 distinct CDR3 sequences, more than 5.5% of them seen only once. Study-level results: Any FACS-sorted repertoire could hold abundant clonotypes that contaminate it from the bulk population.

This receptor was obtained from a man aged 18 to 30 who received the YFV17D yellow fever vaccine. Specimen: CD4+ T cells sorted from PBMCs, collected less than 6 days after the first yellow fever vaccination. The V gene is TRBV12-3 or TRBV12-4, the J gene TRBJ2-7, with D unresolved. The CDR3 DNA follows: TGTGCCAGCAGTTCCGGGTTCGCCTACGAGCAGTACTTC. Translated, it gives CASSSGFAYEQYF.